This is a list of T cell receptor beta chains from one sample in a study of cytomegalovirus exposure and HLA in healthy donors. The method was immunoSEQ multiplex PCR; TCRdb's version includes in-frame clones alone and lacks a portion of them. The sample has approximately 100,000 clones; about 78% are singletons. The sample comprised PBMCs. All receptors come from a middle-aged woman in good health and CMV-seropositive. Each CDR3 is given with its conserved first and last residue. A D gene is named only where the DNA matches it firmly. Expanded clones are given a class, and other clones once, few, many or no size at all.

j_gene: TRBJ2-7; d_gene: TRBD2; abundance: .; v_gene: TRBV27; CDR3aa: CASSLKRPSGVSSYEQYF; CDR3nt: TGTGCCAGCAGTTTAAAGAGGCCTAGCGGGGTAAGCTCCTACGAGCAGTACTTC
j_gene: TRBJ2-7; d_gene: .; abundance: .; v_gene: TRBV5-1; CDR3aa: CASSLDFGENEQYF; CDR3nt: TGCGCCAGCAGCTTGGATTTCGGGGAGAACGAGCAGTACTTC
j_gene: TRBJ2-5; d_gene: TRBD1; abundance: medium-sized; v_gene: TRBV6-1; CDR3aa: CASSGTGETQYF; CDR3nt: TGTGCCAGCTCCGGGACAGGGGAGACCCAGTACTTC
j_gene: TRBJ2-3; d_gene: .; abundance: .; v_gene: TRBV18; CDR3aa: CASSPGSQDTQYF; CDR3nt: TGTGCCAGCTCACCAGGGTCACAGGATACGCAGTATTTT
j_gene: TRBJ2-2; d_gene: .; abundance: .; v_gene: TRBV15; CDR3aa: CATSRGRGGELFF; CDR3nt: TGTGCCACCAGCAGAGGAAGGGGCGGGGAGCTGTTTTTT
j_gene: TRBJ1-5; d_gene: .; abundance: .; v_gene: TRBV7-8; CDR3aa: CASSPVGADQPQHF; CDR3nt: TGTGCCAGCAGCCCGGTTGGAGCTGATCAGCCCCAGCATTTT
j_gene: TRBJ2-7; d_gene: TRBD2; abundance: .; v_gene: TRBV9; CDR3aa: CASSPGLAREQYF; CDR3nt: TGTGCCAGCAGCCCAGGACTAGCGCGGGAGCAGTACTTC
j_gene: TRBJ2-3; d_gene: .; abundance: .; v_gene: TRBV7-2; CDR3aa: CASSLTGEFTDTQYF; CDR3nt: TGTGCCAGCAGCTTAACGGGAGAGTTCACAGATACGCAGTATTTT
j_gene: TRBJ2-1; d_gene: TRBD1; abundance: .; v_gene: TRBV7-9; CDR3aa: CASSAPGGQFF; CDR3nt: TGTGCCAGCAGCGCGCCAGGGGGACAGTTCTTC
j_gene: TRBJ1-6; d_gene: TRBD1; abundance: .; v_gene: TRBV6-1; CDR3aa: CASSKTGNSNSPLHF; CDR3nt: TGTGCCAGCAGTAAGACAGGGAACTCCAATTCACCCCTCCACTTT
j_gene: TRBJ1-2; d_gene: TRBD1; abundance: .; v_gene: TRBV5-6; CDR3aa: CASNHRDSYGYTF; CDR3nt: TGTGCCAGCAACCACCGGGACAGCTATGGCTACACCTTC
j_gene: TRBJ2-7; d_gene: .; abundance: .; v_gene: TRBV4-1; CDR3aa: CASSWLYAGHYEQYF; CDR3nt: TGCGCCAGCAGCTGGCTTTACGCAGGCCACTACGAGCAGTACTTC
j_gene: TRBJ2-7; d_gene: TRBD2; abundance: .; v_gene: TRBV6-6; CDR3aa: CASSPPGLAGNEQYF; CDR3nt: TGTGCCAGCAGCCCTCCGGGTCTAGCGGGAAACGAGCAGTACTTC
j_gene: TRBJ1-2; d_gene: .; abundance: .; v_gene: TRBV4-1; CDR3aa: CASSQDLGLNYGYTF; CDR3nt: TGCGCCAGCAGCCAAGATCTGGGCCTAAACTATGGCTACACCTTC
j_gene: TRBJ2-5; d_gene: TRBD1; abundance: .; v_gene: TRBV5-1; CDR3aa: CASSLASTTGIRETQYF; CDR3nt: TGCGCCAGCAGCTTGGCTTCCACGACAGGGATTAGAGAGACCCAGTACTTC
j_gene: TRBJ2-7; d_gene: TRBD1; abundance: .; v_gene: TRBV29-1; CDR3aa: CSVSLTGYEQYF; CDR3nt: TGCAGCGTCTCATTGACAGGGTACGAGCAGTACTTC
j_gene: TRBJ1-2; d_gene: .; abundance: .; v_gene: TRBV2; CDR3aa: CASSYTGNYGYTF; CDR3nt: TGTGCCAGCAGCTATACAGGGAACTATGGCTACACCTTC